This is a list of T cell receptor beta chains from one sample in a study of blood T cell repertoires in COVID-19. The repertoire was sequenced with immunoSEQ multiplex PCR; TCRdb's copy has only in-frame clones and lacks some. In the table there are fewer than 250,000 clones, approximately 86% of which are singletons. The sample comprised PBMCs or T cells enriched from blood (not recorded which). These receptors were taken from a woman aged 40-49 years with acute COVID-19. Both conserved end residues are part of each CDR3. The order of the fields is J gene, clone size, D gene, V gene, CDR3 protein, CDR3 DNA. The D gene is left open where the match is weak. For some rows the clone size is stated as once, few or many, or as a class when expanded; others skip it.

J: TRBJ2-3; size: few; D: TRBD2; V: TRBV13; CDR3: CASSLAGGPSDTQYF; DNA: TGTGCCAGCAGCTTAGCGGGAGGGCCCTCAGATACGCAGTATTTT
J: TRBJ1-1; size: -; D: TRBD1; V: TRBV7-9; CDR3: CASRSYRGQGIRANTEAFF; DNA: TGTGCCAGCAGGTCTTACCGCGGACAGGGGATTCGGGCGAACACTGAAGCTTTCTTT
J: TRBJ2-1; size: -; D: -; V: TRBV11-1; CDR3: CASSYSYNEQFF; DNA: TGTGCCAGCAGCTACAGTTACAATGAGCAGTTCTTC
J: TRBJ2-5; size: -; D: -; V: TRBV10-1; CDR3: CASRGGYRGTQQETQYF; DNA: TGCGCCAGCAGGGGGGGTTACAGGGGCACCCAGCAAGAGACCCAGTACTTC
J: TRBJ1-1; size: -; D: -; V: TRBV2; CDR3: CASRRRLNTEAFF; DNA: TGTGCCAGCAGAAGGAGGCTGAACACTGAAGCTTTCTTT
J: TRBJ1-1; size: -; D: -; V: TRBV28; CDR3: CASSPGTLPWVAFF; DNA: TGTGCCAGCAGTCCCGGGACACTCCCTTGGGTGGCTTTCTTT
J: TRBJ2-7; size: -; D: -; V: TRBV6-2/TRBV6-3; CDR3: CASSSYRGRKYEQYF; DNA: TGTGCCAGCAGTTCCTACCGAGGGAGGAAGTACGAGCAGTACTTC
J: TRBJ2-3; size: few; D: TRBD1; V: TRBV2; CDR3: CASSGQGADTQYF; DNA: TGTGCCAGCAGTGGACAGGGAGCGGATACGCAGTATTTT
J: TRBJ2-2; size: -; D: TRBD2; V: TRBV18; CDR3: CASSPPSSGGTGELFF; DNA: TGTGCCAGCTCACCACCCTCTAGCGGTGGAACCGGGGAGCTGTTTTTT
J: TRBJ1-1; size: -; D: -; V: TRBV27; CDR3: CASSPRGSGVTEAFF; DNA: TGTGCCAGCAGCCCCCGCGGCTCCGGGGTGACTGAAGCTTTCTTT
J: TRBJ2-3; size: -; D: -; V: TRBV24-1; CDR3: CATSALYTDTQYF; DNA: TGTGCCACCAGTGCACTTTACACAGATACGCAGTATTTT
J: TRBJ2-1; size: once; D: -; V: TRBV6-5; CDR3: CASSTPWTGYEQFF; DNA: TGTGCCAGCAGTACTCCCTGGACGGGGTATGAGCAGTTCTTC
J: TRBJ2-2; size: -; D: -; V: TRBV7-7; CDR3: CASSLSPTGYTGELFF; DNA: TGTGCCAGCAGCTTAAGCCCGACAGGCTACACCGGGGAGCTGTTTTTT
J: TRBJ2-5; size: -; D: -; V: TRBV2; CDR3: CASTRETQYF; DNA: TGTGCCAGCACCAGAGAGACCCAGTACTTC
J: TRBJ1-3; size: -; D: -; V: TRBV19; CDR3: CASSRQTFSGNTIYF; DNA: TGTGCCAGTAGTCGACAGACCTTCTCTGGAAACACCATATATTTT
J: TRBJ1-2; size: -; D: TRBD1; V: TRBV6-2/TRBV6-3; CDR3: CASSERQGAVRGYTF; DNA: TGTGCCAGCAGCGAACGACAGGGAGCCGTCCGTGGCTACACCTTC
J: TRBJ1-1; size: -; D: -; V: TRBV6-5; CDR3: CASSYSPMNTEAFF; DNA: TGTGCCAGCAGTTACTCCCCAATGAACACTGAAGCTTTCTTT
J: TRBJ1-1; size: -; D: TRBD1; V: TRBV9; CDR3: CASSAGIGTGNTEAFF; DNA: TGTGCCAGCAGCGCGGGCATCGGGACAGGGAACACTGAAGCTTTCTTT
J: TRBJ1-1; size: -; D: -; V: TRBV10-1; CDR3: CASRVAKNTEAFF; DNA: TGCGCCAGCCGGGTGGCGAAGAACACTGAAGCTTTCTTT
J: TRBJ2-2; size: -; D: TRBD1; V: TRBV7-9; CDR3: CASSLDRANTGELFF; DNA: TGTGCCAGCAGCTTGGACAGGGCGAACACCGGGGAGCTGTTTTTT